The source of this TCR beta chain is a study of blood T cell repertoires in COVID-19. Across the whole study: Samples of COVID-19 (acute and convalescent) were obtained from the United States, Italy and Spain. In each case, the material was cDNA or gDNA derived from T cells, B-cell-depleted T cells, or PBMCs.

Seattle's cohort entered during active infection and was followed longitudinally. This CDR3 region has 16 residues. The V and J ends lost 3 bases and 3 bases respectively, with 17 bases between them. Germline V CDR1 and CDR2: KGHSH, LQKENI. Original methodology: Estimated nucleated cell counts came from reference gene primer amplification. This table comes from immunoSEQ multiplex PCR, and its TCRdb copy is limited to in-frame clones, with some not included. V, J and clone size reflect that table, while D and trimming were determined from the DNA. The sample carries 200,000 to 250,000 clones, around 90% recorded once.

This TCR was recovered from a man between 60 and 75 years old with COVID-19, enrolled during active disease. Sequencing was carried out using peripheral blood. V and J are TRBV18 and TRBJ1-2; D unresolved. The CDR3 DNA reads TGTGCCAGCTCACCCCGGCGTCGGGAGGGAGACTATGGCTACACCTTC. Translating gives CASSPRRREGDYGYTF. Complete variable domain (other parts from reference TRBV18 and TRBJ1-2): NAGVMQNPRHLVRRRGQEARLRCSPMKGHSHVYWYRQLPEEGLKFMVYLQKENIIDESGMPKERFSAEFPKEGPSILRIQQVVRGDSAAYFCASSPRRREGDYGYTFGSGTRLTVV.